The 29 T cell receptor beta chains presented below share a single source sample, sequenced in a study of regulatory T cells in long-lasting Graves disease. Specified time point: newly diagnosed GD, antithyroid drugs for less than 3 months. PBMC RNA served as the TCR library source. Arm-PCR of CDR3 regions with iRepertoire HTBI primers generated TCR beta libraries. From the multiplex PCR reads, TCRdb called clonotypes with MiXCR, one entry per CDR3 protein. The sample contains about 200,000 distinct CDR3 sequences, approximately 18% of which appear only once. Separately, the same data were catalogued under a study of T cells in Graves' hyperthyroidism and ophthalmopathy.

The source was peripheral blood mononuclear cells (PBMCs), collected at new diagnosis, from a patient treated with antithyroid drugs. These receptors all come from a woman in her 30s with Graves disease.

This clonotype was recorded at least ten times. The chain links TRBV6-5 to TRBJ2-6, with D maybe TRBD2 (5 bases). The length of the CDR3 is 16 residues. Deletions cut 4 bases from V and 0 bases from J, with 10 bases between. Germline CDR1 and CDR2: MNHEY and SVGAGI. The CDR3 loop reads CASSSRRGSGANVLTF. The CDR3 DNA reads TGTGCCAGCAGTTCCCGACGGGGCTCTGGGGCCAACGTCCTGACTTTC.

In its sample, this clonotype was seen many times. This chain connects TRBV2 to TRBJ1-1; D possibly corresponds to TRBD1 (6 bases). The V gene's germline CDR1 is SNHLY and CDR2 FYNNEI. The CDR3 is 15 amino acids. V gave up 6 bases and J gave up 1 base, with 15 bases separating them. CDR3 in DNA: TGTGCCAGCAGGAAATCCGGGACACAGAACACTGAAGCTTTCTTT. Its translation: CASRKSGTQNTEAFF.

In this sample, this clonotype turned up many times. The rearrangement links TRBV15 to TRBJ1-1; D is possibly TRBD1 (5 bases). This CDR3 is built from 13 residues. With 2 bases removed from V and 5 bases from J, the gap between germline ends came to 9 bases. Germline V gene data show CDR1 as LNHNV and CDR2 as YYDKDF (reference sequence). For the CDR3, the DNA is TGTGCCACCAGCAGAAACTCAGGGACTGAAGCTTTCTTT. This translates into CATSRNSGTEAFF.

This clonotype was observed many times. This chain uses TRBV7-9 with TRBJ1-5; 8 nucleotides agree with TRBD1. V shed 5 bases, J shed 9 bases, and the junction held 3 bases outside the gene matches. Germline lookup yields CDR1 SEHNR and CDR2 FQNEAQ (reference sequence). The CDR3 contains 12 residues. This CDR3 reads CASSLDRGPQHF. The CDR3 DNA reads as TGTGCCAGCAGCCTCGACAGGGGGCCCCAGCATTTT.

This clonotype has a count of ten or more. This sequence joins TRBV29-1 and TRBJ2-5, with D unresolved. In germline, CDR1 is SQVTM, CDR2 ANQGSEA. This CDR3 contains 15 residues. V was clipped by 0 bases and J by 0 bases, with 11 bases between them. CDR3 coding DNA: TGCAGCGTTGAAGAGACACCGTTTGACCAAGAGACCCAGTACTTC. Amino acids: CSVEETPFDQETQYF.

V and J are TRBV30 and TRBJ2-7; D is possibly TRBD1 (5 bases). CDR1 is GTSNPN and CDR2 is SVGIG in the germline V gene (reference sequence). Trimming cost V 1 base and J 2 bases, with 9 bases left between them. This CDR3 spans 13 amino acids. CDR3 amino acids: CAWSENRPYEQYF. In DNA, the CDR3 is TGTGCCTGGAGTGAGAACAGGCCCTACGAGCAGTACTTC.

Many counts were recorded for this clonotype. This chain joins TRBV12-5 and TRBJ1-5; no reliable D call. Germline lookup yields CDR1 LGHNT and CDR2 FRNRAP. V lost 2 bases to trimming and J lost 6 bases, with 8 bases between them. CDR3 size: 13 residues. This chain's CDR3 is CASGLSFGQPQHF. The CDR3 DNA is TGTGCTAGTGGTTTGAGTTTCGGTCAGCCCCAGCATTTT.

The rearrangement links TRBV10-2 to TRBJ2-3; the match to TRBD2 covers 10 bases. J gave up 1 base and V 5 bases, and 9 bases lay outside the gene matches. Per germline, CDR1 WSHSY and CDR2 SAAADI. CDR3 length: 17 residues. The CDR3 spells CASSTPGGTSGTDTQYF. CDR3 nucleotides: TGCGCCAGCAGTACCCCCGGGGGGACTAGCGGCACAGATACGCAGTATTTT.

This clonotype has ten or more counts. The chain is built from TRBV9 and TRBJ2-1; possibly TRBD1 or TRBD2 for D (5 bases each). Germline CDR1 is SGDLS and CDR2 is YYNGEE. CDR3 size: 14 residues. Trimming removed 7 bases at V and 4 bases at J, with 15 bases between. CDR3 amino acids: CASAPGTAYNEQFF. The CDR3 DNA reads as TGTGCCAGCGCCCCGGGGACGGCTTACAATGAGCAGTTCTTC.

This clonotype was seen only a few times. The V and J genes are TRBV4-2 and TRBJ1-4; D perhaps matches TRBD1 (6 bases). Per germline, CDR1 LGHNA and CDR2 YNFKEQ. CDR3 length equals 16 residues. V was clipped by 1 base and J by 6 bases, with 15 bases between them. The CDR3 protein is CASSQGEGGMDEKLFF. CDR3 bases: TGTGCCAGCAGCCAAGGAGAGGGGGGAATGGATGAAAAACTGTTTTTT.

This clonotype is a singleton in its sample. This sequence may be a read error, since a much larger clone differs from it by one base. The CDR3 ends on some other residue instead of the conserved phenylalanine or tryptophan, so this is likely a read error. This sequence joins TRBV6-2 or TRBV6-3 and TRBJ1-4; possible D gene TRBD1, 6 bases. Germline loops: CDR1 MNHEY, CDR2 SVGEGT. The CDR3 sequence is 14 residues long. Trimming took off 2 bases at V and 8 bases at J, with 12 bases between the two ends. The CDR3 loop reads CASSYRGRGEKLFL. The CDR3 region has the DNA TGTGCCAGCAGTTACCGGGGTAGGGGGGAAAAACTGTTTCTT.

This clonotype has at least ten counts. The rearrangement uses TRBV12-3 or TRBV12-4 and TRBJ1-5; D gene uncertain. The CDR3 has 12 residues. V dropped 6 bases and J dropped 6 bases, with 9 bases sitting between them. For the CDR3, the DNA is TGTGCCAGCAGGAGGTGGACTCAGCCCCAGCATTTT. Translating gives CASRRWTQPQHF.

At least ten counts were recorded for this clonotype. V and J are TRBV5-1 and TRBJ2-3; 7 nucleotides agree with TRBD2. The ends lost 5 bases at V and 1 base at J; junction bases unmatched: 10. This CDR3 is 16 amino acids long. Germline loops: CDR1 SGHRS, CDR2 YFSETQ. The CDR3, as DNA: TGCGCCAGCAGAGGAATAGCGGGTCTTGGCACAGATACGCAGTATTTT. It translates to CASRGIAGLGTDTQYF.

A remark on this clonotype: A read error is likely here: a far larger clone is one base away. The chain carries TRBV12-3 or TRBV12-4 and TRBJ2-3; D is unclear. Near its end, the DNA agrees better with TRBJ1-1, so the J call may be wrong. The CDR3 covers 15 residues. Here the CDR3 DNA reads TGTGCCAGCAGTTTAACCGGGATGGGGAACACTGCAGCTTTCTTT. This encodes CASSLTGMGNTAAFF.

This clonotype was recorded at least ten times. The chain links TRBV20-1 to TRBJ1-1; 10 nucleotides line up with TRBD1. V was pared by 3 bases and J by 5 bases, with 9 bases of the junction left unmatched. Looked up from germline, CDR1 is DFQATT and CDR2 is SNEGSKA (reference sequence). The CDR3 loop spans 15 amino acids. This CDR3 is CSASFRDRGRTEAFF. The CDR3 DNA follows: TGCAGTGCTAGCTTCCGGGACAGGGGAAGGACTGAAGCTTTCTTT.

The chain joins TRBV11-2 to TRBJ1-5, with a tentative D call TRBD1 (5 bases). V shed 4 bases and J shed 1 base, with 14 bases lying between them. The germline V gene encodes CDR1 SGHAT and CDR2 FQNNGV. This CDR3 contains 16 residues. CDR3 loop: CASSSIAGKSNQPQHF. The CDR3, as DNA: TGTGCCAGCAGCTCGATCGCAGGGAAAAGCAATCAGCCCCAGCATTTT.

This clonotype was seen at least ten times. The chain is built from TRBV6-1 and TRBJ1-2, with D unresolved. Germline values: CDR1 MNHNS, CDR2 SASEGT. The CDR3 covers 14 residues. Trimming shortened V by 2 bases and J by 2 bases, and 9 bases separated the two germline ends. The CDR3 loop reads CASSETGRNYGYTF. The CDR3 DNA reads as TGTGCCAGCAGTGAAACCGGGAGGAACTATGGCTACACCTTC.

With regard to this clonotype: A much bigger clone sits one base away, suggesting this may be a read error. The rearrangement links TRBV2 to TRBJ1-4, with D possibly TRBD1 on 5 matching bases. Germline CDR1 reads SNHLY; CDR2 reads FYNNEI. The CDR3 is 16 amino acids. The CDR3 sequence is CDSSEIDSATNEKLFF. In DNA form, the CDR3 reads TGTGACAGCAGTGAAATTGACAGCGCAACTAATGAAAAACTGTTTTTT.

This clonotype was detected only a few times. This chain joins TRBV9 and TRBJ1-3, with D possibly being TRBD1 (6 bases). The ends were cut back, 4 bases at V and 3 bases at J, with 14 bases in the middle. The CDR3 runs 15 residues. CDR1 and CDR2 from the germline V gene are SGDLS and YYNGEE. CDR3 sequence reads: CASSTNTGNGNTIYF. The CDR3 DNA reads TGTGCCAGCAGCACAAACACAGGGAATGGAAACACCATATATTTT. The full variable domain, completed using reference TRBV9 and TRBJ1-3, is DSGVTQTPKHLITATGQRVTLRCSPRSGDLSVYWYQQSLDQGLQFLIQYYNGEERAKGNILERFSAQQFPDLHSELNLSSLELGDSALYFCASSTNTGNGNTIYFGEGSWLTVV.

This clonotype was detected many times. V and J are TRBV20-1 and TRBJ2-5, with 8 bases fitting TRBD2. V was pared by 3 bases and J by 5 bases, with 5 bases of the junction left unmatched. Germline values: CDR1 DFQATT, CDR2 SNEGSKA (reference sequence). The CDR3 runs 13 residues. CDR3 loop: CSASGGAQETQYF. The CDR3 coding sequence is TGCAGTGCTAGCGGGGGGGCCCAGGAGACCCAGTACTTC.

This clonotype was counted many times. The V and J genes are TRBV28 and TRBJ2-7; TRBD2 might be the D (6 bases). V lost 2 bases and J 1 base, leaving 12 bases between the germline ends. The V gene's germline CDR1 is MDHEN and CDR2 SYDVKM. This CDR3 contains 15 residues. CDR3 residues: CASSLGDLRSYEQYF. CDR3 nucleotides: TGTGCCAGCAGTTTAGGGGACTTACGTTCCTACGAGCAGTACTTC.

This clonotype was found many times. The chain recombines TRBV7-6 with TRBJ2-2; D gene uncertain. The germline V gene has CDR1 SGHVS and CDR2 FNYEAQ. Trimming removed 2 bases at V and 6 bases at J, with 7 bases between. This CDR3 has 13 residues. In nucleotides, the CDR3 is TGTGCCAGCAGCTTAAGAGTGGCCGGGGAGCTGTTTTTT. It translates to CASSLRVAGELFF.

A word on this clonotype: With a much larger clone just one base away, this may be a read error. The conserved phenylalanine or tryptophan is not found at the CDR3 terminus, so this likely reflects a read error. The J gene is TRBJ1-5, the V gene TRBV7-8; no firm D call. This CDR3 is 15 amino acids long. The V gene's germline CDR1 is SGHVS and CDR2 FQNEAQ. The ends were cut back, 5 bases at V and 2 bases at J, with 13 bases in the middle. As DNA, the CDR3 is TGTGCCAGCAGCGCAGTCGTCTGGGGCAATCAGCCCCAGCATTTG. It codes for CASSAVVWGNQPQHL.

This clonotype has a count of ten or more. The chain employs TRBV6-1 and TRBJ2-7, with 7 positions matching TRBD1. Germline CDR1 MNHNS, CDR2 SASEGT. This CDR3 region has 16 residues. V lost 7 bases, J lost 0 bases, and 12 bases stayed unmatched. The CDR3 spells CASTAKGAHLSYEQYF. In nucleotides, the CDR3 is TGTGCCAGCACGGCCAAGGGGGCCCACCTCTCCTACGAGCAGTACTTC.

This clonotype has at least ten counts. The rearrangement uses TRBV2 and TRBJ1-1; weak D call: TRBD1 (5 bases). V lost 2 bases, J lost 4 bases, and 17 bases lay in between. CDR1 is SNHLY and CDR2 is FYNNEI in the germline V gene. The CDR3 spans 16 residues. The CDR3 DNA follows: TGTGCCAGCAGTGAATTGGGGGAGGGCCCCAGCACTGAAGCTTTCTTT. This translates into CASSELGEGPSTEAFF.

This clonotype was counted ten times or more. The chain combines TRBV6-1 with TRBJ1-5, with 8 nucleotides matching TRBD1. The CDR3 is made up of 14 amino acids. The trim removed 3 bases at V and 2 bases at J, leaving 0 bases unmatched. The germline V gene has CDR1 MNHNS and CDR2 SASEGT. This CDR3 is CASSDRGRNQPQHF. As DNA, the CDR3 is TGTGCCAGCAGTGACAGGGGGCGCAATCAGCCCCAGCATTTT.

This clonotype occurred many times. This chain uses TRBV7-8 with TRBJ1-2, with D perhaps matching TRBD1 (5 bases). Trimming stripped 5 bases from V and 4 bases from J, with 17 bases between. Germline lookup yields CDR1 SGHVS and CDR2 FQNEAQ. This CDR3 contains 15 residues. The CDR3 nucleotides read TGTGCCAGCAGCCCCGGGACGGCGGCATTCTATGGCTACACCTTC. Translating it yields CASSPGTAAFYGYTF. Full variable domain (remainder filled in from reference TRBV7-8 and TRBJ1-2): GAGVSQSPRYKVAKRGQDVALRCDPISGHVSLFWYQQALGQGPEFLTYFQNEAQLDKSGLPSDRFFAERPEGSVSTLKIQRTQQEDSAVYLCASSPGTAAFYGYTFGSGTRLTVV.

Of note for this clonotype: This may come from a read error, since a much larger clone is one base off. The rearrangement uses TRBV28 and TRBJ2-7; D unresolved. The CDR3 loop spans 14 amino acids. The ends were cut back, 8 bases at V and 2 bases at J, with 16 bases in the middle. Germline V CDR1 and CDR2: MDHEN, SYDVKM. The CDR3 DNA reads TGTGCCAGCCGTTCGGCGGTAGTCCCCTACGAGCAGTACTTC. Protein: CASRSAVVPYEQYF.

This rearrangement joins TRBV20-1 to TRBJ2-7; D may be TRBD2 (6 bases). The V end was cut by 6 bases, the J end by 5 bases, with 17 bases between. CDR1 DFQATT and CDR2 SNEGSKA come from the germline V gene (reference sequence). The CDR3 has 13 amino acids. The CDR3 nucleotides read TGCAGTGCAGAGACCGGGACTCGCGACGAGCAGTACTTC. Protein: CSAETGTRDEQYF.